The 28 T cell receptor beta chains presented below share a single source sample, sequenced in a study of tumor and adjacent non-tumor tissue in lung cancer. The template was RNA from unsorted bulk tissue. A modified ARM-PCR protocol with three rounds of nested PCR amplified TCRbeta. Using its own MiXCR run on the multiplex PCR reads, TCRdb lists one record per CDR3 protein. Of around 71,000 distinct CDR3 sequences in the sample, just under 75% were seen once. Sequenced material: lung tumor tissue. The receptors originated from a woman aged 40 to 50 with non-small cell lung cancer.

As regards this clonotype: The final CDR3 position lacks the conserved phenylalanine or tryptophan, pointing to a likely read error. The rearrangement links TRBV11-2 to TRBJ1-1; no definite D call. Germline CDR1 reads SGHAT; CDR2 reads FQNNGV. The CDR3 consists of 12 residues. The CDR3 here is CTNSNSGFEAFL. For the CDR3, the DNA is TGTACCAACAGCAATTCGGGGTTTGAAGCTTTCCTT.

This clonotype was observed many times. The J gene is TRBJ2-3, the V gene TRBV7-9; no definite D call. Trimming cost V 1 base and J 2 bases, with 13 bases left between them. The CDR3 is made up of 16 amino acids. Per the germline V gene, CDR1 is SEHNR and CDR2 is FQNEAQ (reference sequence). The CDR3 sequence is CASSLVEGKVTDTQYF. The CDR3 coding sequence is TGTGCCAGCAGCTTAGTAGAAGGGAAGGTCACAGATACGCAGTATTTT.

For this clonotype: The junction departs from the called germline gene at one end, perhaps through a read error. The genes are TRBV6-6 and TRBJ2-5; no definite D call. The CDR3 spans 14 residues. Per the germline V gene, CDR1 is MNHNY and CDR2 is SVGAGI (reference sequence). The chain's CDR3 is CANSFRYGQETQYF. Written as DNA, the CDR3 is TGTGCCAACAGTTTCCGGTACGGACAAGAGACCCAGTACTTC.

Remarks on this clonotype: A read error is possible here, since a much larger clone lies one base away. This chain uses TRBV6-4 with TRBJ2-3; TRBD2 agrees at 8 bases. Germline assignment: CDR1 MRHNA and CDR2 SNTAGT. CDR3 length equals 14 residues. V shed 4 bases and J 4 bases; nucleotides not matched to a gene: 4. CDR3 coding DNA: TGTGCCAGCAGTGCGGGGGGGCACGCAGATACGCAGTATTTT. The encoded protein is CASSAGGHADTQYF.

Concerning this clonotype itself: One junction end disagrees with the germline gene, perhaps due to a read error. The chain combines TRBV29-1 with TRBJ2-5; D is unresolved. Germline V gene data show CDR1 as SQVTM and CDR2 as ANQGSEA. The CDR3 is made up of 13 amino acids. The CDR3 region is CSVDGRSQETQYF. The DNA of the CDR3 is TGCAGTGTTGATGGCAGATCACAAGAGACCCAGTACTTC.

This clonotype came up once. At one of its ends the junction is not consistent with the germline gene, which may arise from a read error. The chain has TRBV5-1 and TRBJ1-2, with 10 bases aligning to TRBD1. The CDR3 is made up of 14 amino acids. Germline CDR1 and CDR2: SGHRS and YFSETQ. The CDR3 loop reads CASSLGQGIYGCTF. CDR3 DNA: TGCGCCAGCAGCCTGGGACAGGGGATTTATGGCTGCACCTTC.

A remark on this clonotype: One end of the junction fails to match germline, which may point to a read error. CDR3 loop: CAGSGMTDRETQYF. CDR3 in DNA: TGTGCCGGCAGTGGAATGACGGATCGTGAGACCCAGTACTTC. The V and J genes are TRBV6-1 and TRBJ2-5; no clear D gene. The CDR3 totals 14 residues. Germline V gene data show CDR1 as MNHNS and CDR2 as SASEGT.

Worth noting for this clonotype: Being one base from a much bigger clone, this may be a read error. The CDR3 nucleotides read TGCAGTGCCCATATGAATCGGGATCAGCCCCAGCATTTT. Amino acid sequence: CSAHMNRDQPQHF. V gene TRBV20-1 combines with J gene TRBJ1-5, with D unresolved. V dropped 6 bases and J dropped 5 bases, with 14 bases sitting between them. Germline lookup yields CDR1 DFQATT and CDR2 SNEGSKA (reference sequence). The CDR3 totals 13 residues.

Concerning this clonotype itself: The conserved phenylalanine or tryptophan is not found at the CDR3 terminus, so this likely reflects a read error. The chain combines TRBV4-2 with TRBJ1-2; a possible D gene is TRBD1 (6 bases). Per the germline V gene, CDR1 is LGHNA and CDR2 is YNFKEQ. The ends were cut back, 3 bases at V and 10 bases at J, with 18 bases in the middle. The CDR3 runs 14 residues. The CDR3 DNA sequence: TGTGCCAGCAGCCAGGGGGGGGCAACGGGCGACTACACCATC. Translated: CASSQGGATGDYTI.

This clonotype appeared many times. CDR3 in amino acids: CATSAMTGTYNEQFF. DNA for the CDR3: TGTGCCACCAGTGCCATGACAGGCACCTACAATGAGCAGTTCTTC. The chain carries TRBV24-1 and TRBJ2-1, with a tentative D call TRBD1 (6 bases). The CDR3 runs 15 residues. Trimming cost V 5 bases and J 2 bases, with 12 bases left between them. Germline V gene sequence: CDR1 KGHDR, CDR2 SFDVKD.

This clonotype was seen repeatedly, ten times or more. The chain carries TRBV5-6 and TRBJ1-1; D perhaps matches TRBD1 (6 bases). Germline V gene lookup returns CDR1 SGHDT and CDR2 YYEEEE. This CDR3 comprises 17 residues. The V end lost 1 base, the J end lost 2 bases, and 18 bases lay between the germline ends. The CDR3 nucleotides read TGTGCCAGCAGCTTGTTAGGGATCGGGGGCAAAAACACTGAAGCTTTCTTT. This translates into CASSLLGIGGKNTEAFF. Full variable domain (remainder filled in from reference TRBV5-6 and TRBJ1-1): DAGVTQSPTHLIKTRGQQVTLRCSPKSGHDTVSWYQQALGQGPQFIFQYYEEEERQRGNFPDRFSGHQFPNYSSELNVNALLLGDSALYLCASSLLGIGGKNTEAFFGQGTRLTVV.

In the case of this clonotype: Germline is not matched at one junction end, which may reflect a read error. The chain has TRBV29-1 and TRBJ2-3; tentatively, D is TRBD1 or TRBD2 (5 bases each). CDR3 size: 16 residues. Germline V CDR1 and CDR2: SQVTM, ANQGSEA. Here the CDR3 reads CSVDGDLESSTNMQYF. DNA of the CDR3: TGTAGCGTTGATGGGGACCTCGAGTCTAGCACAAATATGCAGTATTTT.

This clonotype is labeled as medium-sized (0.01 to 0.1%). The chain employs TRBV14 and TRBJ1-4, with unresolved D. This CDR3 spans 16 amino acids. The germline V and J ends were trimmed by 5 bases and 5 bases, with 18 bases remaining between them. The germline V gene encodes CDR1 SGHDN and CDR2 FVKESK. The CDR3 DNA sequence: TGTGCCAGCAGCTCGACGTCGGCGGTCAAAAATGAAAAACTGTTTTTT. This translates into CASSSTSAVKNEKLFF.

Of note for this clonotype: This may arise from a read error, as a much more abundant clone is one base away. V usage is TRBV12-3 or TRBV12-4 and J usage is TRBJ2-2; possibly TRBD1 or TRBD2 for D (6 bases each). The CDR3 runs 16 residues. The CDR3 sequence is CASSLVVGGSTGVLFF. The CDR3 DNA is TGTGCCAGCAGTTTAGTAGTGGGGGGCAGCACCGGGGTGCTGTTTTTT.

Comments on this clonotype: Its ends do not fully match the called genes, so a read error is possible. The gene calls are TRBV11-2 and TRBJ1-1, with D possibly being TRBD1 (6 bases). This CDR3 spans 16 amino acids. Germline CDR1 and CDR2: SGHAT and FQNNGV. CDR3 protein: CANSFLFGGRGTGVFF. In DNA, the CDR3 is TGTGCCAACAGCTTTTTATTCGGGGGGCGGGGCACTGGAGTTTTCTTT.

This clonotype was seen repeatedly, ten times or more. CDR3 coding DNA: TGTGCCAGCAGCCGGGACCTTATTTATAATGAGCAGTTCTTC. The encoded protein is CASSRDLIYNEQFF. The rearrangement joins TRBV7-9 to TRBJ2-1; D may correspond to TRBD1 or TRBD2 (5 bases each). Germline V gives CDR1 SEHNR, CDR2 FQNEAQ (reference sequence). Between the trimmed V and J ends, which lost 5 bases and 7 bases, there was a span of 15 bases. CDR3 length equals 14 residues.

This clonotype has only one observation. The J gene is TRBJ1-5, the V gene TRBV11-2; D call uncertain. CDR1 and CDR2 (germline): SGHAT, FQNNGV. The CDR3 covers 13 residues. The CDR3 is CTSRDGPNQPQHF. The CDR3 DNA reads TGTACTAGCAGAGACGGTCCCAATCAGCCCCAGCATTTT.

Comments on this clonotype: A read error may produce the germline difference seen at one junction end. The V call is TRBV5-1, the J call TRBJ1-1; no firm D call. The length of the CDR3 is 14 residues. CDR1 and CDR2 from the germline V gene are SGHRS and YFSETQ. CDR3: CVSKEGLGGTEAFF. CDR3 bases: TGCGTCAGCAAGGAGGGATTGGGAGGCACTGAAGCTTTCTTT.

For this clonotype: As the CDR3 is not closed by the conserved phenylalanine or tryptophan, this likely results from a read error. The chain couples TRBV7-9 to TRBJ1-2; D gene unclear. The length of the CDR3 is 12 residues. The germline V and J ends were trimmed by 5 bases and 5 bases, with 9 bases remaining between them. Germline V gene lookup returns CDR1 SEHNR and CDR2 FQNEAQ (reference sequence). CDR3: CASSQTEYGYTS. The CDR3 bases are TGTGCCAGCAGCCAGACGGAGTATGGCTACACCTCC.

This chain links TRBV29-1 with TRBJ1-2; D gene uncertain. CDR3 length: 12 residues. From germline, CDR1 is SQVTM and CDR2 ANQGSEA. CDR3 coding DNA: TGCAGTGTTTTTTCAGCGGACGGTGGCTACACCTTC. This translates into CSVFSADGGYTF.

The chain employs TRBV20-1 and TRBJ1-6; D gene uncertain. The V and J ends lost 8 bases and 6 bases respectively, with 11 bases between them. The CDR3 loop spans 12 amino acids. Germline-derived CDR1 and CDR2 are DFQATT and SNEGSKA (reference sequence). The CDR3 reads CSTTVGNSPLHF. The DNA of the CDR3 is TGCAGTACTACAGTCGGTAATTCACCCCTCCACTTT.

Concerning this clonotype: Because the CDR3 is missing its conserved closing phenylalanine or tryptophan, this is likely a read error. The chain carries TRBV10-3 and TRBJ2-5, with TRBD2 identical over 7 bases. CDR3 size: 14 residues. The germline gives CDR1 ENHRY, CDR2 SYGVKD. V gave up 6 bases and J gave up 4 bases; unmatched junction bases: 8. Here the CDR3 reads CAIRPTREGETQYL. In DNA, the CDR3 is TGTGCCATCAGACCGACAAGGGAGGGAGAGACCCAGTACTTA.

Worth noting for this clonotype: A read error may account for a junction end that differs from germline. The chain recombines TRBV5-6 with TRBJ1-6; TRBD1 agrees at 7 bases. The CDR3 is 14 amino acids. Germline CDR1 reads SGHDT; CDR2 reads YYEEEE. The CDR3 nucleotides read TGTGCCAGCAGAGAGGGGGCGGCGAATTCACCCCTCCATTTT. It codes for CASREGAANSPLHF.

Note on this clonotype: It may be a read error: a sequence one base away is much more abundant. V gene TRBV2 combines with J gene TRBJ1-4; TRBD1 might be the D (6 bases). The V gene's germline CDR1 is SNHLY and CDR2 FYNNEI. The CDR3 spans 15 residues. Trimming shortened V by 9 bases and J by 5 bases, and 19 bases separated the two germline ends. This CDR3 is CARSRQQGKNEKLFF. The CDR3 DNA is TGTGCCAGGAGTAGGCAACAGGGTAAAAATGAAAAACTGTTTTTT.

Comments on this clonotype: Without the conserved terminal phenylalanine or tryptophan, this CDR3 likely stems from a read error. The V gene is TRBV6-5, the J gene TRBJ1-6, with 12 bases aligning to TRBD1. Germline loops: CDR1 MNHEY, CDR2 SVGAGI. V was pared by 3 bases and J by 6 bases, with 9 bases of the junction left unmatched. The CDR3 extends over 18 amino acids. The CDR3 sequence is CASSYVIPGQGANSPLHI. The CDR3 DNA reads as TGTGCCAGCAGTTATGTGATCCCGGGACAGGGGGCTAATTCACCCCTCCACATT.

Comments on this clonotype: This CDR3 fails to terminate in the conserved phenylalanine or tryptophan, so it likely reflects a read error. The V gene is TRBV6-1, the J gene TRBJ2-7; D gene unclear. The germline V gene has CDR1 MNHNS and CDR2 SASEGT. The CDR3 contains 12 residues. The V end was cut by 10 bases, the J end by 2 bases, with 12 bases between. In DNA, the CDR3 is TGTGCCACCGCTAAAGGCACCTACGAGCAGTACTTA. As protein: CATAKGTYEQYL.

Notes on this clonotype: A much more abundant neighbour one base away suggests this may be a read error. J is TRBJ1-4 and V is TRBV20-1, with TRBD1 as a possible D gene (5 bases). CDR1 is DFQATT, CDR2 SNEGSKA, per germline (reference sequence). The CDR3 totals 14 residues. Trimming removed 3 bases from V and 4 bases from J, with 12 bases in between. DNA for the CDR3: TGCAGTGCTAGCCTTCAGGGTTTTAATGAAAAACTGTTTTTT. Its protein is CSASLQGFNEKLFF.

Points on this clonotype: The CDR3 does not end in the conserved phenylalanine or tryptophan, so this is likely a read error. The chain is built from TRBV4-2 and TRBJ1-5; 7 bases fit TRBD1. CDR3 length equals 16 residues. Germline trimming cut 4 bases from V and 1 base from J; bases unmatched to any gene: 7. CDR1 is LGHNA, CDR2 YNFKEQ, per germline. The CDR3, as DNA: TGTGCCAGCAGCCCAATTGCGGGACAGAGCAATCAGCCCCAGCATTAT. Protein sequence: CASSPIAGQSNQPQHY.